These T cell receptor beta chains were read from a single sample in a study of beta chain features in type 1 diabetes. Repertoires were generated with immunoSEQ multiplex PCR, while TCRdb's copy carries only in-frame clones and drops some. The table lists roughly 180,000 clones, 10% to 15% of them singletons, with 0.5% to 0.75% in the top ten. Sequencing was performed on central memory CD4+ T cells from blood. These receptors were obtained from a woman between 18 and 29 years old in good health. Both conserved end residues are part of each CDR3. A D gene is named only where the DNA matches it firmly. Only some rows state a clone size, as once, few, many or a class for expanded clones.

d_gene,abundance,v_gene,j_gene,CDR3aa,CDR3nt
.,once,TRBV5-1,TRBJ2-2,CASSLVQTNTGELFF,TGCGCCAGCAGCTTGGTACAGACCAACACCGGGGAGCTGTTTTTT
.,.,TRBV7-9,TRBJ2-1,CASSYLSIQTQFF,TGTGCCAGCAGCTATCTCTCTATTCAAACCCAGTTCTTC
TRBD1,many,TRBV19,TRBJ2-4,CASSIGQVDIQYF,TGTGCCAGTAGTATCGGACAGGTGGACATTCAGTACTTC
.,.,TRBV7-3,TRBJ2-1,CASSLGRSNEQFF,TGTGCCAGCAGCTTGGGGCGGTCGAATGAGCAGTTCTTC
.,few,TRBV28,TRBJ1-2,CASSRYYGYTF,TGTGCCAGCAGTCGGTACTATGGCTACACCTTC
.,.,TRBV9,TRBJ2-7,CASSPPRDSFTYEQYF,TGTGCCAGCAGCCCCCCCCGGGACTCGTTCACCTACGAGCAGTACTTC
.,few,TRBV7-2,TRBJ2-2,CASSSRGGNTGELFF,TGTGCCAGCAGTTCTCGAGGGGGGAACACCGGGGAGCTGTTTTTT
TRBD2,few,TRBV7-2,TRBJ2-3,CASSLVRLATDTQYF,TGTGCCAGCAGCTTAGTCAGACTAGCAACAGATACGCAGTATTTT
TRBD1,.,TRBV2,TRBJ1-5,CASSEQGANQPQHF,TGTGCCAGCAGTGAACAGGGGGCCAATCAGCCCCAGCATTTT
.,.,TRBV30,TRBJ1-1,CAWSDWGGGGGAFF,TGTGCCTGGAGTGATTGGGGTGGAGGCGGAGGAGCTTTCTTT
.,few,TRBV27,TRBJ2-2,CASSLRQGQTGELFF,TGTGCCAGCAGTTTAAGGCAGGGTCAAACCGGGGAGCTGTTTTTT
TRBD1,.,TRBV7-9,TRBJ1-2,CASSFRDRGYTF,TGTGCCAGCAGCTTCCGGGACAGAGGCTACACCTTC
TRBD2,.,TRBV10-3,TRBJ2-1,CAISESKRERGEQFF,TGTGCCATCAGTGAGTCCAAGCGGGAGAGAGGTGAGCAGTTCTTC
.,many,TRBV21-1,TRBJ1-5,CASTLEGQPQHF,TGTGCCAGCACCCTAGAAGGTCAGCCCCAGCATTTT
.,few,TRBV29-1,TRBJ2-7,CSVRVRDNSYEQYF,TGCAGCGTCCGGGTCCGGGACAACTCCTACGAGCAGTACTTC
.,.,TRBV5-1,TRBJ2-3,CASFQGRPTDTQYF,TGCGCCAGCTTCCAGGGTCGTCCCACAGATACGCAGTATTTT
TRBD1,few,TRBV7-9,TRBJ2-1,CASSLDREQFF,TGTGCCAGCAGCCTGGACAGGGAACAGTTCTTC
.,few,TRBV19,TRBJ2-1,CASMLTGEQFF,TGTGCCAGTATGTTAACGGGAGAGCAGTTCTTC
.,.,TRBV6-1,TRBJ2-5,CASSEVRQGETQYF,TGTGCCAGCAGTGAAGTCCGGCAGGGAGAGACCCAGTACTTC
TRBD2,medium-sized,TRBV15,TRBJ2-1,CATSRERESFDEQFF,TGTGCCACCAGCAGGGAGCGGGAATCCTTCGATGAGCAGTTCTTC
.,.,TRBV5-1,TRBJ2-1,CASSLGLQYNEQFF,TGCGCCAGCAGCCTTGGACTGCAATACAATGAGCAGTTCTTC
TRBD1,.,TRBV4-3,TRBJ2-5,CASSREDRAGETQYF,TGCGCCAGCAGCCGAGAGGACAGGGCGGGAGAGACCCAGTACTTC
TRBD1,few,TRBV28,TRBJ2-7,CASSPTPDRGKQYF,TGTGCCAGCAGTCCGACCCCCGACAGGGGCAAGCAGTACTTC
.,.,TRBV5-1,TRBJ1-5,CASSRTGDSNQPQHF,TGCGCCAGCAGCCGGACGGGGGATAGCAATCAGCCCCAGCATTTT
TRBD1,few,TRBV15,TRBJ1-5,CATRQGDQPQHF,TGTGCCACCCGGCAGGGGGATCAGCCCCAGCATTTT
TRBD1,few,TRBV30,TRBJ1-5,CAWSPIGGQGAFQPQHF,TGTGCCTGGAGTCCGATCGGAGGACAGGGGGCTTTTCAGCCCCAGCATTTT
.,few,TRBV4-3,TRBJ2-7,CASSQDKGQGFYEQYF,TGCGCCAGCAGCCAAGATAAGGGGCAGGGGTTCTACGAGCAGTACTTC
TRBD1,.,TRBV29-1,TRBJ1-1,CSVERSGGREAFF,TGCAGCGTTGAACGGTCAGGGGGCCGTGAAGCTTTCTTT
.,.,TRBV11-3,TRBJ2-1,CASSRSGSYNEQFF,TGTGCCAGCAGCCGCTCGGGGTCCTACAATGAGCAGTTCTTC
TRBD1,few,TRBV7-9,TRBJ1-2,CASSAGQGAYGYTF,TGTGCCAGCAGCGCCGGACAGGGGGCCTATGGCTACACCTTC
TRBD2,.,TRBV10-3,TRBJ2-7,CAISGGLAGESYEQYF,TGTGCCATCAGTGGGGGGCTAGCGGGAGAAAGCTACGAGCAGTACTTC
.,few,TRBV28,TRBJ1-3,CASSPINRESGNTIYF,TGTGCCAGCAGTCCGATAAACAGGGAATCTGGAAACACCATATATTTT
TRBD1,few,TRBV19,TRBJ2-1,CASSQTGGGYNEQFF,TGTGCCAGTAGTCAAACAGGGGGCGGATACAATGAGCAGTTCTTC
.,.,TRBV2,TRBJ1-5,CASSWTISNQPQHF,TGTGCCAGCAGTTGGACAATAAGCAATCAGCCCCAGCATTTT
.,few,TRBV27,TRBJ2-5,CASMTPRDIQETQYF,TGTGCCAGCATGACCCCCCGGGACATACAAGAGACCCAGTACTTC
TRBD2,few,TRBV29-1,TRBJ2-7,CSVRTSGSYEQYF,TGCAGCGTTCGGACTAGCGGGAGCTACGAGCAGTACTTC
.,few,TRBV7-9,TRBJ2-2,CASSLRVENTGELFF,TGTGCCAGCAGCTTACGTGTAGAAAACACCGGGGAGCTGTTTTTT
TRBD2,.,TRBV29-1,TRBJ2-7,CSVEAYSGLESYEQYF,TGCAGCGTTGAAGCGTATTCGGGACTAGAGAGCTACGAGCAGTACTTC
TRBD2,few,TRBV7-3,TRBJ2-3,CASSFGLAGAGDTQYF,TGTGCCAGCAGCTTCGGGCTAGCGGGAGCTGGAGATACGCAGTATTTT
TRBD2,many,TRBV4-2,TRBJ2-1,CASSQTSGNSAPSFF,TGTGCCAGCAGCCAAACTAGCGGGAACTCGGCCCCATCGTTCTTC
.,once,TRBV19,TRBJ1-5,CATAQGGNQPQHF,TGTGCCACTGCCCAGGGTGGGAATCAGCCCCAGCATTTT
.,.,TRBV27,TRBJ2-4,CASSPYLVGAKNIQYF,TGTGCCAGCAGTCCCTACCTTGTGGGCGCCAAAAACATTCAGTACTTC